The clone carrying this TCR beta chain is a singleton in its sample. Its antigen is unknown. These data belong to a study of memory B cells and T cells in multiple sclerosis. CFSE-dim autoproliferating and CFSE-high non-proliferating T cells from unstimulated culture were sequenced separately. Replicate wells were pooled after more than six days of stimulus-free culture of around 54 million CFSE-labeled PBMCs. Germline V CDR1 and CDR2: SNHLY, FYNNEI. The CDR3 totals 13 residues. V lost 10 bases to trimming and J lost 2 bases, with 13 bases between them. TCRdb keeps only in-frame clones here, not all; method: immunoSEQ multiplex PCR. The sample consists of tens of thousands of clones, about 82% of them appearing once.

What was sequenced was PBMCs from blood kept in culture. The origin of this receptor is a human donor with multiple sclerosis. The J gene is TRBJ2-3, the V gene TRBV2; maybe TRBD1 (6 bases). This CDR3 is CANNREYTDTQYF. The CDR3 DNA reads as TGTGCCAATAACAGGGAATACACAGATACGCAGTATTTT.